This TCR beta chain emerged from a study of technical replicates of blood from a few donors. TCRdb's table, derived via immunoSEQ multiplex PCR, lists solely in-frame clones and lacks some. The table shows some 98,000 clones, with around 95% occurring only once. This CDR3 has 21 residues. The V end lost 4 bases, the J end lost 3 bases, and 33 bases lay between the germline ends. CDR1 MNHEY and CDR2 SMNVEV come from the germline V gene (reference sequence). The rearrangement links TRBV27 to TRBJ1-2; D is undetermined. Material for sequencing was T cells isolated from PBMCs. This clonotype was obtained from a human donor in good health. The CDR3 DNA reads as TGTGCCAGCAGTTCATACTCTAAATCCACACGGGGAGGCTATCGGTACTATGGCTACACCTTC. Its translation is CASSSYSKSTRGGYRYYGYTF.